Listed below are T cell receptor beta chains from one sample, sequenced in a study of T cell changes during pregnancy in multiple sclerosis. Produced via immunoSEQ multiplex PCR; TCRdb's table is partial and in-frame only. The sample lists about 36,000 clones; about 91% were seen once. The sample in question was CD8+ T cells from peripheral blood mononuclear cells, obtained in the third trimester of pregnancy. These receptors all stem from a female donor with multiple sclerosis, enrolled in a pregnancy study. CDR3s include the opening cysteine and the closing phenylalanine or tryptophan. A D gene is named only where the DNA matches it firmly. The size of a clone is reported for some rows only, either as once, few or many, or as a class for expanded clones.

J	V	size	D	DNA	CDR3
TRBJ2-1	TRBV19	.	.	TGTGCCAGTAGTCCGGGGAGTGAGCAGTTCTTC	CASSPGSEQFF
TRBJ1-1	TRBV19	.	.	TGTGCCAGTAGTATTCGCGGGGCAAACACTGAAGCTTTCTTT	CASSIRGANTEAFF
TRBJ2-3	TRBV2	.	TRBD2	TGTGCCAGCAGTGCTAGCGGGAGGGCCGTAGATACGCAGTATTTT	CASSASGRAVDTQYF
TRBJ1-5	TRBV19	.	.	TGTGCCAGTAGTATGCGGTTTCGTCAGCCCCAGCATTTT	CASSMRFRQPQHF
TRBJ1-1	TRBV9	.	.	TGTGCCAGCAGCGTAGAGAAATCGGGGAGCCCTGAAGCTTTCTTT	CASSVEKSGSPEAFF
TRBJ2-1	TRBV5-5	.	TRBD2	TGTGCCAGCAGCTTGACTAGCGGGAGCTACAATGAGCAGTTCTTC	CASSLTSGSYNEQFF
TRBJ1-1	TRBV7-9	.	.	TGTGCCAGCAGCTTAGTGGTGAGGAACACTGAAGCTTTCTTT	CASSLVVRNTEAFF
TRBJ2-6	TRBV7-8	.	.	TGTGCCAGCAGCTTAGAAAGGGGGGGTTGGGAGGCCAACGTCCTGACTTTC	CASSLERGGWEANVLTF
TRBJ2-7	TRBV6-1	.	TRBD1	TGTGCCAGCAGTGATGCAGGACAGGGTTACTACGAGCAGTACTTC	CASSDAGQGYYEQYF
TRBJ1-1	TRBV4-3	.	.	TGCGCCAGCAGCCAAGCGGTGCAGGGCCGGACTGAAGCTTTCTTT	CASSQAVQGRTEAFF
TRBJ1-1	TRBV4-1	.	TRBD1	TGCGCCAGCAGCCACCGTAAGAGGGGGCGCGGGGCTTTCTTT	CASSHRKRGRGAFF
TRBJ1-5	TRBV7-6	.	.	TGTGCCAGCAGCAGGACAGTGGTTCAGCCCCAGCATTTT	CASSRTVVQPQHF
TRBJ2-3	TRBV7-3	once	TRBD1	TGTGCCAGCAGCTTAAACGAAGGGACAGATCCCTTCACAGATACGCAGTATTTT	CASSLNEGTDPFTDTQYF